This TCR beta chain is drawn from a study of cytomegalovirus exposure and HLA in healthy donors. Researchers ran the PCR with 60 Vbeta and 13 Jbeta primers. Profiling relied on immunoSEQ multiplex PCR, and the TCRdb table lists in-frame clones only, not all of them. Here the sample spans 190,000 or so clones, more than 75% being singletons. Germline values: CDR1 SGHRS, CDR2 YFSETQ. This CDR3 is built from 16 residues. V was clipped by 4 bases and J by 2 bases, with 18 bases between them. The rearrangement uses TRBV5-1 and TRBJ2-5; D is perhaps TRBD2 (6 bases). The TCR sequence derives from a woman between 45 and 60 years old in good health and CMV-seropositive. The sequenced sample consisted of PBMCs. This CDR3 reads CASSRKPRDLQETQYF. CDR3 coding DNA: TGCGCCAGCAGCAGGAAGCCGCGGGACTTACAAGAGACCCAGTACTTC.